Following are 32 T cell receptor beta chains from one sample sequenced in a study of T cell responses to AZD1222 COVID-19 vaccine. Assay used: immunoSEQ multiplex PCR; TCRdb lists only in-frame clones, some missing. This sample yields about 120,000 clones, of which approximately 88% are seen a single time; roughly a sixth belongs to the top ten. The sample was peripheral blood, taken on day 0 of MenACWY control vaccination. These receptors came from an adult in good health.

The rearrangement links TRBV7-3 to TRBJ2-1; D is unclear. The CDR3 is 14 amino acids. V lost 10 bases and J 4 bases, leaving 17 bases between the germline ends. Looked up from germline, CDR1 is SGHTA and CDR2 is FQGTGA. CDR3 in amino acids: CATQPSRLYNEQFF. For the CDR3, the DNA is TGTGCCACCCAGCCCAGCAGGTTGTACAATGAGCAGTTCTTC. Full variable domain (remainder filled in from reference TRBV7-3 and TRBJ2-1): GAGVSQTPSNKVTEKGKYVELRCDPISGHTALYWYRQSLGQGPEFLIYFQGTGAADDSGLPNDRFFAVRPEGSVSTLKIQRTERGDSAVYLCATQPSRLYNEQFFGPGTRLTVL.

The rearrangement links TRBV10-3 to TRBJ2-1, with D tentatively TRBD1 (5 bases). CDR1 and CDR2 from the germline V gene are ENHRY and SYGVKD. V dropped 5 bases and J dropped 6 bases, with 5 bases sitting between them. This CDR3 is 11 amino acids long. CDR3 bases: TGTGCCATCAGTCAGGGCAATGAGCAGTTCTTC. Protein: CAISQGNEQFF.

V gene TRBV11-1 combines with J gene TRBJ2-7, with D possibly being TRBD2 (5 bases). The CDR3 spans 14 residues. V lost 4 bases, J lost 3 bases, and 13 bases lay in between. In germline, CDR1 is SGHAT, CDR2 FQDESV (reference sequence). CDR3 in amino acids: CASSSNRGYYEQYF. CDR3 coding DNA: TGTGCCAGCAGCTCTAACCGAGGGTACTACGAGCAGTACTTC. The full variable domain, completed using reference TRBV11-1 and TRBJ2-7, is EAEVAQSPRYKITEKSQAVAFWCDPISGHATLYWYRQILGQGPELLVQFQDESVVDDSQLPKDRFSAERLKGVDSTLKIQPAELGDSAMYLCASSSNRGYYEQYFGPGTRLTVT.

The genes are TRBV9 and TRBJ2-3; D might be TRBD1 or TRBD2, each matching 5 bases. The length of the CDR3 is 16 residues. Looked up from germline, CDR1 is SGDLS and CDR2 is YYNGEE. The V gene lost 3 bases and the J gene lost 2 bases, with 16 bases spanning the gap. The CDR3 sequence is CASSDPVVGDTDTQYF. CDR3 DNA sequence: TGTGCCAGCAGCGACCCAGTAGTGGGGGACACAGATACGCAGTATTTT.

The chain is built from TRBV7-8 and TRBJ2-7; tentatively, D is TRBD1 (5 bases). Trimming stripped 5 bases from V and 2 bases from J, with 16 bases between. The length of the CDR3 is 15 residues. CDR1 and CDR2 (germline): SGHVS, FQNEAQ. The CDR3, as DNA: TGTGCCAGCAGCCCAGGGCCCTATCAACCCTACGAGCAGTACTTC. Amino acids: CASSPGPYQPYEQYF.

The chain couples TRBV28 to TRBJ2-7; D is unresolved. The CDR3 totals 13 residues. Per germline, CDR1 MDHEN and CDR2 SYDVKM. V shed 6 bases and J shed 6 bases, with 15 bases lying between them. CDR3 in DNA: TGTGCCAGCAGCGACTTGATCTCAGCCGAGCAGTACTTC. Protein: CASSDLISAEQYF.

The chain carries TRBV6-2 or TRBV6-3 and TRBJ1-3, with no clear D. CDR1 is MNHEY and CDR2 is SVGEGT in the germline V gene. There are 16 residues in the CDR3. V was cut by 5 bases and J by 0 bases, with 14 bases left in between. CDR3 residues: CASSPGLSVSGNTIYF. For the CDR3, the DNA is TGTGCCAGCAGTCCAGGACTGAGTGTCTCTGGAAACACCATATATTTT.

The chain couples TRBV7-9 to TRBJ2-1; D ambiguous. Germline-derived CDR1 and CDR2 are SEHNR and FQNEAQ (reference sequence). The CDR3 has 13 amino acids. Trimming cost V 4 bases and J 7 bases, with 11 bases left between them. Here the CDR3 DNA reads TGTGCCAGCAGCTACGTAGCCGCGAATGAGCAGTTCTTC. It specifies CASSYVAANEQFF.

The chain combines TRBV5-1 with TRBJ2-1; TRBD2 matches at 14 bases. Germline V gene sequence: CDR1 SGHRS, CDR2 YFSETQ. The CDR3 is 15 residues long. After removal of 6 bases from V and 10 bases from J, the junction contained 9 bases not matched to a gene. The CDR3 nucleotides read TGCGCCAGCACCACAGGACTAGCGGGAGGTGGGGAGCAGTTCTTC. It codes for CASTTGLAGGGEQFF.

This clone was observed a handful of times. This CDR3 is also generated by other DNA sequences in the sample. The gene calls are TRBV27 and TRBJ1-2; perhaps TRBD1 as D (5 bases). Germline-derived CDR1 and CDR2 are MNHEY and SMNVEV (reference sequence). With 5 bases removed from V and 2 bases from J, the gap between germline ends came to 9 bases. This CDR3 is built from 13 residues. The CDR3, as DNA: TGTGCCAGCAGTCTCAGGGAAAACTATGGCTACACCTTC. This gives the protein CASSLRENYGYTF.

The chain uses TRBV20-1 and TRBJ1-1, with D hard to call. Germline loops: CDR1 DFQATT, CDR2 SNEGSKA (reference sequence). CDR3 length equals 11 residues. Deletions cut 6 bases from V and 5 bases from J, with 10 bases between. This CDR3 is CSAVPWTEAFF. The CDR3 DNA follows: TGCAGTGCCGTTCCCTGGACTGAAGCTTTCTTT.

The genes are TRBV5-5 and TRBJ2-1; 10 bases are shared with TRBD2. V trimming: 3 bases; J trimming: 7 bases; junction bases outside the gene matches: 10. This CDR3 contains 16 residues. The germline V gene encodes CDR1 SGHKS and CDR2 YYEKEE (reference sequence). The CDR3 loop reads CASSSGLAGVLNEQFF. The CDR3 region has the DNA TGTGCCAGCAGCTCGGGGCTAGCGGGAGTTCTTAATGAGCAGTTCTTC.

This clone has only one observation. This chain uses TRBV6-5 with TRBJ2-1; TRBD2 aligns across 8 bases. Unmatched junction bases numbered 9, after V lost 3 bases and J lost 5 bases. The CDR3 consists of 16 residues. The germline V gene has CDR1 MNHEY and CDR2 SVGAGI. The CDR3 loop reads CASSYRAGVSDNEQFF. Written as DNA, the CDR3 is TGTGCCAGCAGTTATCGAGCGGGAGTAAGCGACAATGAGCAGTTCTTC.

The chain recombines TRBV5-1 with TRBJ2-7, with 10 bases matching TRBD2. The CDR3 has 15 residues. The germline V gene encodes CDR1 SGHRS and CDR2 YFSETQ. V shed 1 base and J 3 bases; nucleotides not matched to a gene: 4. CDR3 nucleotides: TGCGCCAGCAGCTTGATGGCTAGCGGGAGCTACGAGCAGTACTTC. Protein: CASSLMASGSYEQYF.

The rearrangement joins TRBV3-1 (or the pseudogene TRBV3-2) to TRBJ2-1; tentatively, D is TRBD2 (7 bases). CDR3 length: 16 residues. Germline-derived CDR1 and CDR2 are LGHDT and YNNKEL (reference sequence). Trimming cost V 2 bases and J 5 bases, with 16 bases left between them. CDR3 sequence: CASSQLRGGKDNEQFF. The CDR3 DNA is TGTGCCAGCAGCCAACTTAGGGGGGGGAAAGACAATGAGCAGTTCTTC.

This clone turned up a few times. The V gene is TRBV7-9, the J gene TRBJ2-7; 11 nucleotides match TRBD1. The CDR3 is 15 residues long. Germline V gene lookup returns CDR1 SEHNR and CDR2 FQNEAQ (reference sequence). The V and J ends lost 5 bases and 5 bases, in that order; junction bases with no gene match: 8. The CDR3 DNA reads TGTGCCAGCAGCGCCTCGAGGACAGGGGGCAACGAGCAGTACTTC. Protein: CASSASRTGGNEQYF.

This clone was seen just once. V gene TRBV28 combines with J gene TRBJ1-2, with no clear D. The CDR3 is 12 amino acids. V lost 3 bases, J lost 6 bases, and 8 bases lay in between. Germline V gives CDR1 MDHEN, CDR2 SYDVKM. CDR3 DNA sequence: TGTGCCAGCAGTTTCGAGTTCCATGGCTACACCTTC. Protein product: CASSFEFHGYTF.

The V call is TRBV6-5, the J call TRBJ1-2; D perhaps matches TRBD1 (6 bases). Looked up from germline, CDR1 is MNHEY and CDR2 is SVGAGI. This CDR3 has 15 residues. Trimming left V 6 bases short and J 0 bases short, with 14 bases between. The CDR3 is CASSVGQTPNYGYTF. The CDR3 nucleotides read TGTGCCAGCAGCGTAGGACAGACTCCTAACTATGGCTACACCTTC.

V and J are TRBV18 and TRBJ2-5, with 7 bases aligning to TRBD2. Losses at the gene ends were 3 bases for V and 5 bases for J; bases not matched to a gene: 3. From germline, CDR1 is KGHSH and CDR2 LQKENI. The CDR3 spans 13 residues. CDR3 amino acids: CASSPRGVETQYF. CDR3 bases: TGTGCCAGCTCACCCCGGGGGGTCGAGACCCAGTACTTC.

CDR3 region: CASSLGQTTDTQYF. DNA of the CDR3: TGTGCCAGCAGTTTAGGGCAGACCACAGATACGCAGTATTTT. J is TRBJ2-3 and V is TRBV28; D is undetermined. This CDR3 region has 14 residues. The ends were cut back, 2 bases at V and 2 bases at J, with 8 bases in the middle. Germline loops: CDR1 MDHEN, CDR2 SYDVKM.

The chain joins TRBV10-3 to TRBJ2-7; a possible D gene is TRBD1 (5 bases). Germline CDR1 and CDR2: ENHRY and SYGVKD. The V end lost 4 bases, the J end lost 0 bases, and 10 bases lay between the germline ends. The CDR3 runs 14 residues. The CDR3 is CAISGRGSSYEQYF. The CDR3 coding sequence is TGTGCCATCAGTGGTAGGGGCAGCTCCTACGAGCAGTACTTC.

The chain is built from TRBV9 and TRBJ1-5; D is unclear. The germline V gene has CDR1 SGDLS and CDR2 YYNGEE. Trimming left V 4 bases short and J 3 bases short, with 14 bases between. This CDR3 has 15 residues. DNA for the CDR3: TGTGCCAGCAGCCCTACAATATACGACAATCAGCCCCAGCATTTT. Amino acids: CASSPTIYDNQPQHF.

The chain uses TRBV6-5 and TRBJ2-1, with D perhaps TRBD1 or TRBD2 (5 bases each). V was trimmed by 6 bases and J by 7 bases, leaving 19 bases between them. There are 15 residues in the CDR3. Germline V gene data show CDR1 as MNHEY and CDR2 as SVGAGI. CDR3 in amino acids: CASSDLYGAGNEQFF. In DNA form, the CDR3 reads TGTGCCAGCAGCGACCTTTACGGGGCAGGGAATGAGCAGTTCTTC.

This clone was recorded a few times. The chain employs TRBV7-8 and TRBJ2-5, with 8 bases aligning to TRBD2. This CDR3 contains 16 residues. The trim removed 5 bases at V and 4 bases at J, leaving 12 bases unmatched. Germline V gene sequence: CDR1 SGHVS, CDR2 FQNEAQ. In nucleotides, the CDR3 is TGTGCCAGCAGCCCCCGCCAGCGGGAGTTGGTAGAGACCCAGTACTTC. It translates to CASSPRQRELVETQYF.

The chain uses TRBV27 and TRBJ1-1, with D possibly matching TRBD1 (5 bases). Trimming took off 4 bases at V and 4 bases at J, with 16 bases between the two ends. The CDR3 is 15 residues long. CDR1 is MNHEY and CDR2 is SMNVEV in the germline V gene (reference sequence). CDR3 sequence reads: CASSYRRGGGTEAFF. In DNA form, the CDR3 reads TGTGCCAGCAGTTATCGACGAGGTGGGGGCACTGAAGCTTTCTTT.

The V gene is TRBV13, the J gene TRBJ2-6; TRBD2 is a possible D gene (6 bases). V lost 4 bases and J lost 0, with 10 bases in between. Per germline, CDR1 PRHDT and CDR2 FYEKMQ (reference sequence). The CDR3 runs 16 residues. The DNA for the CDR3 is TGTGCCAGCAGCTCATGGAGGGGCTCTGGGGCCAACGTCCTGACTTTC. Protein sequence: CASSSWRGSGANVLTF. The entire variable domain, with the rest obtained from reference TRBV13 and TRBJ2-6, is as follows: AAGVIQSPRHLIKEKRETATLKCYPIPRHDTVYWYQQGPGQDPQFLISFYEKMQSDKGSIPDRFSAQQFSDYHSELNMSSLELGDSALYFCASSSWRGSGANVLTFGAGSRLTVL.

The chain carries TRBV7-3 and TRBJ2-2; D perhaps matches TRBD2 (5 bases). V was shortened by 5 bases and J by 6 bases, with 10 bases between the two germline ends. Germline V lookup: CDR1 SGHTA, CDR2 FQGTGA. The CDR3 has 13 amino acids. The CDR3 loop is CASSPPGSGELFF. The CDR3 nucleotides read TGTGCCAGCAGCCCGCCGGGGTCCGGGGAGCTGTTTTTT. The full variable domain, rest sourced from reference TRBV7-3 and TRBJ2-2, is GAGVSQTPSNKVTEKGKYVELRCDPISGHTALYWYRQSLGQGPEFLIYFQGTGAADDSGLPNDRFFAVRPEGSVSTLKIQRTERGDSAVYLCASSPPGSGELFFGEGSRLTVL.

The chain has TRBV10-3 and TRBJ2-1, with TRBD2 identical over 8 bases. Trimming cost V 8 bases and J 0 bases; bases outside gene matches: 15. Germline V gene data show CDR1 as ENHRY and CDR2 as SYGVKD. This CDR3 is 18 amino acids long. The CDR3 region is CAIGSLTSGRASYNEQFF. Here the CDR3 DNA reads TGTGCCATCGGCTCTTTAACTAGCGGACGCGCCTCCTACAATGAGCAGTTCTTC.

The chain recombines TRBV2 with TRBJ2-7, with TRBD1 matching 9 bases. The ends lost 8 bases at V and 5 bases at J; junction bases unmatched: 16. This CDR3 comprises 16 residues. Per germline, CDR1 SNHLY and CDR2 FYNNEI. This CDR3 is CASYGPRTGAHHEQYF. In nucleotides, the CDR3 is TGTGCCAGCTACGGGCCCAGGACAGGGGCGCACCACGAGCAGTACTTC.

This clone has just a few counts. The chain carries TRBV11-2 and TRBJ2-1, with 9 bases fitting TRBD1. Germline V gives CDR1 SGHAT, CDR2 FQNNGV. Trimming at V came to 4 bases and at J to 5 bases, leaving 12 bases not matched to a gene. The CDR3 covers 17 residues. The CDR3 protein is CASSSMGQGRFDNEQFF. The CDR3 nucleotides read TGTGCCAGCAGCTCAATGGGACAGGGTAGGTTTGACAATGAGCAGTTCTTC.

This clone was recorded once. The chain has TRBV10-2 and TRBJ1-2, with D hard to call. CDR1 and CDR2 from the germline V gene are WSHSY and SAAADI. The CDR3 is 12 amino acids. The V gene lost 6 bases and the J gene lost 4 bases, with 9 bases spanning the gap. The CDR3 spells CASSSAFYGYTF. As DNA, the CDR3 is TGCGCCAGCAGCTCGGCTTTCTATGGCTACACCTTC.

This clone appeared once. This chain links TRBV4-1 with TRBJ2-7; 9 bases match TRBD1. This CDR3 spans 16 amino acids. The germline gives CDR1 MGHRA, CDR2 YSYEKL. The J segment lost 3 bases and the V segment lost 2 bases, leaving 8 bases of the junction unmatched. The CDR3, as DNA: TGCGCCAGCAGCCAACGCCACGACAGGGGGGACTACGAGCAGTACTTC. Protein: CASSQRHDRGDYEQYF.